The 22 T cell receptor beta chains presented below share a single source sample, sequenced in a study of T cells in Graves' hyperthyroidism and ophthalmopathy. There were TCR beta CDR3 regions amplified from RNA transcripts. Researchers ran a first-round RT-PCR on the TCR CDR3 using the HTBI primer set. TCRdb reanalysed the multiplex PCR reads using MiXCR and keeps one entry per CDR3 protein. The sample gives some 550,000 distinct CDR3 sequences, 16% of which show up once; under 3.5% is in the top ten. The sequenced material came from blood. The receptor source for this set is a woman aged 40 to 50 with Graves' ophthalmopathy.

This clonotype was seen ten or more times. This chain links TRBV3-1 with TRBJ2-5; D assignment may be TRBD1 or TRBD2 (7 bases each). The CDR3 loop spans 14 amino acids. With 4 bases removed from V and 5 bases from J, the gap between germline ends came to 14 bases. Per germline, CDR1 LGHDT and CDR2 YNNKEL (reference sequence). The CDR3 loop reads CASSRNRGGETQYF. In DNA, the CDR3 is TGTGCCAGCAGCCGGAACAGGGGAGGGGAGACCCAGTACTTC.

DNA of the CDR3: TGTGCCAGCAGTTTAATCCCGGGCAGGGGAGTCGGACGGAGCTCCTACAATGAGCAGTTCTTC. Amino acids: CASSLIPGRGVGRSSYNEQFF. The chain is built from TRBV28 and TRBJ2-1, with a tentative D call TRBD1 (6 bases). Germline loops: CDR1 MDHEN, CDR2 SYDVKM. V was cut by 2 bases and J by 0 bases, with 26 bases left in between. The CDR3 is made up of 21 amino acids.

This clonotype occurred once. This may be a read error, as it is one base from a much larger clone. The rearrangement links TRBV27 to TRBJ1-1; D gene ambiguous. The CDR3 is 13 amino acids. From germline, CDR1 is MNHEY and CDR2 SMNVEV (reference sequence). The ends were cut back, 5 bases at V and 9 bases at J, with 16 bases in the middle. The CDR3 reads CASSPQWGAQAFF. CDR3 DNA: TGTGCCAGCAGTCCTCAGTGGGGTGCTCAAGCTTTCTTT.

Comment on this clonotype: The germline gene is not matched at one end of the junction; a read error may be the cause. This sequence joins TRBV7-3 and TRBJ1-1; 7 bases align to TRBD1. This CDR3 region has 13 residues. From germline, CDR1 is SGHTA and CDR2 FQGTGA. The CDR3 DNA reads TGTGCCAGCAGTTTGGACAGGAACACTGGAGCTTTCTTT. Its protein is CASSLDRNTGAFF.

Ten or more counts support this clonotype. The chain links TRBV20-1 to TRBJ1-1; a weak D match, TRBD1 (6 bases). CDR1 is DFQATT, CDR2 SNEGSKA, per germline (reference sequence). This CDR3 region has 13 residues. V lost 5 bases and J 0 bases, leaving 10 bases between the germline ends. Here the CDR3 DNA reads TGCAGTGCTGGCGAGGGGGTGAACACTGAAGCTTTCTTT. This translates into CSAGEGVNTEAFF.

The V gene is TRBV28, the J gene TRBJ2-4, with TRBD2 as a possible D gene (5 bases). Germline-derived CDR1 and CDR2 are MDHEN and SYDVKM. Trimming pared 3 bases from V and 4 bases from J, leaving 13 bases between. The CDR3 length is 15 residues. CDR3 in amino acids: CASSFWESTKNIQYF. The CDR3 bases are TGTGCCAGCAGTTTTTGGGAGAGTACAAAAAACATTCAGTACTTC.

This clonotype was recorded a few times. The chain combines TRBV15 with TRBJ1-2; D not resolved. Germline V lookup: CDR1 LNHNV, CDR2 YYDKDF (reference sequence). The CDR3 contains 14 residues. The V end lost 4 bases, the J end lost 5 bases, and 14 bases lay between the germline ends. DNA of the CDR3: TGTGCCACCAGCAAAGACACAAGACGTTATGGCTACACCTTC. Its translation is CATSKDTRRYGYTF.

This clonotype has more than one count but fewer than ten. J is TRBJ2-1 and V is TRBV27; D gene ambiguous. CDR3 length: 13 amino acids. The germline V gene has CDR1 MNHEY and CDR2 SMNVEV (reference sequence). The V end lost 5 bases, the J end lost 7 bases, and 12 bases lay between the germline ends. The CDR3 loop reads CASSRESQNEQFF. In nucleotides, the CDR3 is TGTGCCAGCAGTCGTGAGTCTCAAAATGAGCAGTTCTTC.

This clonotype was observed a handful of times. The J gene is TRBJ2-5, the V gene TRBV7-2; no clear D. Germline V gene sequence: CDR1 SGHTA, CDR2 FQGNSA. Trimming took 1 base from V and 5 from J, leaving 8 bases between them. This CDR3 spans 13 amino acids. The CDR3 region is CASSLEPWETQYF. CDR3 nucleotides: TGTGCCAGCAGCTTAGAACCCTGGGAGACCCAGTACTTC.

For the CDR3, the DNA is TGTGCCAGCAGCGTCCCCTGGACCGAAGCCCTTCAAGAGACCCAGTACTTC. Residues: CASSVPWTEALQETQYF. This chain connects TRBV9 to TRBJ2-5, with D hard to call. Trimming removed 2 bases at V and 2 bases at J, with 19 bases between. This CDR3 contains 17 residues. In germline, CDR1 is SGDLS, CDR2 YYNGEE. Based on the CDR3 plus reference TRBV9 and TRBJ2-5, the full variable domain is DSGVTQTPKHLITATGQRVTLRCSPRSGDLSVYWYQQSLDQGLQFLIQYYNGEERAKGNILERFSAQQFPDLHSELNLSSLELGDSALYFCASSVPWTEALQETQYFGPGTRLLVL.

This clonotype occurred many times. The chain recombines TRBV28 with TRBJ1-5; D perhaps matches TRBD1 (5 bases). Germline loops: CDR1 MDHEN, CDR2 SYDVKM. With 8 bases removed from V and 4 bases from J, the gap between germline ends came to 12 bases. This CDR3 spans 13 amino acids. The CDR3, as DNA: TGTGCCAGCCGAACGGGGGGAAATCAGCCCCAGCATTTT. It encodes CASRTGGNQPQHF. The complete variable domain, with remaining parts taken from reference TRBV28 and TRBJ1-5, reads DVKVTQSSRYLVKRTGEKVFLECVQDMDHENMFWYRQDPGLGLRLIYFSYDVKMKEKGDIPEGYSVSREKKERFSLILESASTNQTSMYLCASRTGGNQPQHFGDGTRLSIL.

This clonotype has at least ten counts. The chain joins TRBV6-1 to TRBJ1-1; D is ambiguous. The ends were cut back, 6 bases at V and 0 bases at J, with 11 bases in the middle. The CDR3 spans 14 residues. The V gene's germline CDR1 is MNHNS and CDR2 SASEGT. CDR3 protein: CASRETPMNTEAFF. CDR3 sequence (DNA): TGTGCCAGCAGGGAAACACCGATGAACACTGAAGCTTTCTTT.

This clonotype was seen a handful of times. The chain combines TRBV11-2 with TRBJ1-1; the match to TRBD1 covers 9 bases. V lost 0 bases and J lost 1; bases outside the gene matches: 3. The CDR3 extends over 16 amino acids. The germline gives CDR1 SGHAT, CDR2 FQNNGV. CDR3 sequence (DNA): TGTGCCAGCAGCTTAGATGAGACAGGGGGGAACACTGAAGCTTTCTTT. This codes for CASSLDETGGNTEAFF.

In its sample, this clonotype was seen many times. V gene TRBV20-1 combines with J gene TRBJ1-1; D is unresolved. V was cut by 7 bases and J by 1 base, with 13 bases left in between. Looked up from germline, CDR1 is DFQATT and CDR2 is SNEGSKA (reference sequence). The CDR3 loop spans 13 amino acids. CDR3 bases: TGCAGTGTCAGTTCCCCCGGGAACACTGAAGCTTTCTTT. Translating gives CSVSSPGNTEAFF.

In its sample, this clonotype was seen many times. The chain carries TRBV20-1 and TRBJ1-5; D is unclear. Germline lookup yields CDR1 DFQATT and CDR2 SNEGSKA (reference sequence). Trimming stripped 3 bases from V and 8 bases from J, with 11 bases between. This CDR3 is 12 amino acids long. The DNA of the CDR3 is TGCAGTGCTAGTCCCGGCGGGGAGCCCCAGCATTTT. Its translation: CSASPGGEPQHF.

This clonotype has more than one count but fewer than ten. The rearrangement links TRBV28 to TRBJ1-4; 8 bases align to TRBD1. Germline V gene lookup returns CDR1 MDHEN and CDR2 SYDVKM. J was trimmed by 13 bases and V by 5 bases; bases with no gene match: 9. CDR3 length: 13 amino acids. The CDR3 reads CASSAGQGRILFF. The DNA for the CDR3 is TGTGCCAGCAGTGCCGGACAGGGTAGAATACTGTTTTTT. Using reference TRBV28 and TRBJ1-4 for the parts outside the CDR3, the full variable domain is DVKVTQSSRYLVKRTGEKVFLECVQDMDHENMFWYRQDPGLGLRLIYFSYDVKMKEKGDIPEGYSVSREKKERFSLILESASTNQTSMYLCASSAGQGRILFFGSGTQLSVL.

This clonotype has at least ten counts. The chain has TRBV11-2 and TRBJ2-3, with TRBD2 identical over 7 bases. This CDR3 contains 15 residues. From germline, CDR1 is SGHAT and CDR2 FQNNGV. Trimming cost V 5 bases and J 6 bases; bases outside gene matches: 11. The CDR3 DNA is TGTGCCAGCAGCCTCGTGGCGGGAGCTGGGGATACGCAGTATTTT. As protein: CASSLVAGAGDTQYF. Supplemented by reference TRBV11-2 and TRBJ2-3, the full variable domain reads EAGVAQSPRYKIIEKRQSVAFWCNPISGHATLYWYQQILGQGPKLLIQFQNNGVVDDSQLPKDRFSAERLKGVDSTLKIQPAKLEDSAVYLCASSLVAGAGDTQYFGPGTRLTVL.

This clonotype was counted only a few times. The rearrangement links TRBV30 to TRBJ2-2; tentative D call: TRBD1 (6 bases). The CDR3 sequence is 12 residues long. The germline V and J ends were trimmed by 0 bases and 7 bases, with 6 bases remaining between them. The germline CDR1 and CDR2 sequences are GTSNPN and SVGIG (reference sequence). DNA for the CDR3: TGTGCCTGGAGTGTACAGGGCGGGGAGCTGTTTTTT. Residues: CAWSVQGGELFF.

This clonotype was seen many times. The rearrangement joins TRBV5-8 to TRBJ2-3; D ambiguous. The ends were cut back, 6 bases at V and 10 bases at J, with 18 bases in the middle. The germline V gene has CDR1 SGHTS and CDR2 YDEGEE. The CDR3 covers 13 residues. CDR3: CASTHLATEAQYF. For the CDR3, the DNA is TGTGCCAGCACCCATCTCGCTACAGAGGCGCAGTATTTT.

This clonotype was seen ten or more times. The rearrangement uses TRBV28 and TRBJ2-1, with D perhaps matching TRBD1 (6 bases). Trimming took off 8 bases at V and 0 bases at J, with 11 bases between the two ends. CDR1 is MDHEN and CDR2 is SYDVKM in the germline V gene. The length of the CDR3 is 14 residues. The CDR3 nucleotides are TGTGCCAGCGACAGGCCTAGCTCCTACAATGAGCAGTTCTTC. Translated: CASDRPSSYNEQFF.

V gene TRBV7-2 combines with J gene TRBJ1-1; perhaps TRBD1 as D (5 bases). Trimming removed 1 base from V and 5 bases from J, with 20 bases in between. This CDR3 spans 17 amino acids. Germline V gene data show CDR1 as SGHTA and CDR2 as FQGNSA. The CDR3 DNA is TGTGCCAGCAGCTTAGAGAGGACAAGAGGTTTGGGAACTGAAGCTTTCTTT. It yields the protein CASSLERTRGLGTEAFF. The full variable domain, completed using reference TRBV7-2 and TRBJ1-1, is GAGVSQSPSNKVTEKGKDVELRCDPISGHTALYWYRQSLGQGLEFLIYFQGNSAPDKSGLPSDRFSAERTGGSVSTLTIQRTQQEDSAVYLCASSLERTRGLGTEAFFGQGTRLTVV.

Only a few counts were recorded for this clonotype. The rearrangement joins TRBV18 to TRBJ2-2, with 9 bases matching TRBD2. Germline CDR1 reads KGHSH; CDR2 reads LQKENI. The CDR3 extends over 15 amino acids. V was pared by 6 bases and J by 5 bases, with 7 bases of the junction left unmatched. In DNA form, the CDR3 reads TGTGCCAGCTCGGCCGGGACTAGCACTACCGGGGAGCTGTTTTTT. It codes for CASSAGTSTTGELFF.